Listed below are T cell receptor beta chains from one sample, sequenced in a study of shared clonotypes between healthy human individuals. The assay was immunoSEQ multiplex PCR, and TCRdb's table has in-frame clones only and misses some. The sample lists 640,000 or so clones, 55% to 75% occurring once. Sequenced input: memory CD4+ T cells sorted from blood. The receptors were sampled from a woman aged 25 to 39 in good health. Each CDR3 is given with its conserved first and last residue. Fields, in order: D gene, J gene, V gene, clone size, CDR3 protein, CDR3 DNA. A D gene is named only where the DNA matches it firmly. The size field is filled for only some rows; it gives once, few, many or a size class.

d_gene: NA; j_gene: TRBJ2-7; v_gene: TRBV6-6; abundance: NA; CDR3aa: CASSYSLGEERQSHF; CDR3nt: TGTGCCAGCAGTTACTCATTAGGGGAAGAGCGTCAATCCCACTTC
d_gene: NA; j_gene: TRBJ1-2; v_gene: TRBV14; abundance: NA; CDR3aa: CASSQESEVYNYGYTF; CDR3nt: TGTGCCAGCAGCCAAGAGAGCGAGGTTTATAACTATGGCTACACCTTC
d_gene: NA; j_gene: TRBJ1-2; v_gene: TRBV6-1; abundance: NA; CDR3aa: CASSEQQGVGYTF; CDR3nt: TGTGCCAGCAGTGAGCAACAGGGAGTTGGCTACACCTTC
d_gene: NA; j_gene: TRBJ2-1; v_gene: TRBV5-1; abundance: NA; CDR3aa: CASSLVGERNNEQFF; CDR3nt: TGCGCCAGCAGCTTGGTAGGGGAAAGGAACAATGAGCAGTTCTTC
d_gene: NA; j_gene: TRBJ2-1; v_gene: TRBV6-1; abundance: NA; CDR3aa: CASSEGGTGLEQFF; CDR3nt: TGTGCCAGCAGTGAGGGCGGTACCGGCCTTGAGCAGTTCTTC
d_gene: NA; j_gene: TRBJ2-7; v_gene: TRBV5-1; abundance: few; CDR3aa: CASSRGTQGPGSEQYF; CDR3nt: TGCGCCAGCAGCCGGGGAACGCAGGGGCCCGGAAGCGAGCAGTACTTC
d_gene: NA; j_gene: TRBJ1-1; v_gene: TRBV5-1; abundance: NA; CDR3aa: CASSSMDSGVTFF; CDR3nt: TGCGCCAGCAGCTCCATGGACAGTGGAGTGACTTTCTTT
d_gene: NA; j_gene: TRBJ1-4; v_gene: TRBV7-6; abundance: NA; CDR3aa: CASSLLNPPTNEKLFF; CDR3nt: TGTGCCAGCAGCTTACTCAATCCCCCAACTAATGAAAAACTGTTTTTT
d_gene: NA; j_gene: TRBJ2-1; v_gene: TRBV2; abundance: NA; CDR3aa: CASTDYGPGGEQFF; CDR3nt: TGTGCCAGCACGGACTACGGGCCTGGGGGTGAGCAGTTCTTC
d_gene: TRBD2; j_gene: TRBJ2-7; v_gene: TRBV28; abundance: NA; CDR3aa: CASTGSSGSTRGYFEQYF; CDR3nt: TGTGCCAGCACCGGGAGTAGCGGGAGTACGAGGGGGTATTTTGAGCAGTACTTC
d_gene: NA; j_gene: TRBJ2-5; v_gene: TRBV30; abundance: NA; CDR3aa: CAWSYGTAQETQYF; CDR3nt: TGTGCCTGGAGTTATGGCACAGCCCAAGAGACCCAGTACTTC
d_gene: NA; j_gene: TRBJ1-6; v_gene: TRBV19; abundance: many; CDR3aa: CASSIEANSPLHF; CDR3nt: TGTGCCAGTAGTATCGAGGCCAATTCACCCCTCCACTTT
d_gene: NA; j_gene: TRBJ2-5; v_gene: TRBV30; abundance: NA; CDR3aa: CAWRQATETQYF; CDR3nt: TGTGCCTGGCGGCAAGCGACGGAGACCCAGTACTTC
d_gene: NA; j_gene: TRBJ1-1; v_gene: TRBV19; abundance: NA; CDR3aa: CASSIPAVGAFF; CDR3nt: TGTGCCAGTAGTATTCCGGCAGTCGGAGCTTTCTTT
d_gene: NA; j_gene: TRBJ2-3; v_gene: TRBV18; abundance: NA; CDR3aa: CASSRDTQYF; CDR3nt: TGTGCCAGCTCACGTGATACGCAGTATTTT
d_gene: NA; j_gene: TRBJ1-1; v_gene: TRBV28; abundance: NA; CDR3aa: CASMSVNTEAFF; CDR3nt: TGTGCCAGCATGTCCGTGAACACTGAAGCTTTCTTT